The 18 T cell receptor beta chains below all came from one sample that was sequenced in a study of identical twins. TCRdb independently ran MiXCR on the 5' RACE reads; one entry per CDR3 protein. The sample holds about 490,000 distinct CDR3 sequences; around 15% are singletons and the top ten take 0.44%. These data were likewise used in another study, on yellow fever vaccine responses in identical twins.

Sequenced: CD4+ T cells sorted from blood. These receptor sequences come from a woman under 30 in good health.

This clonotype has only a few counts. The V call is TRBV29-1, the J call TRBJ2-2, with 7 bases matching TRBD1. The junction had 7 bases not matched to a gene; V was cut back by 6 bases and J by 0 bases. CDR3 size: 15 residues. Germline V gives CDR1 SQVTM, CDR2 ANQGSEA. The CDR3 loop is CSVVTGTANTGELFF. CDR3 coding DNA: TGCAGCGTGGTTACCGGGACAGCGAACACCGGGGAGCTGTTTTTT.

This clonotype was detected once. DNA of the CDR3: TGCGCCAGCAGCACCCATGGGGACTTTAACACCGGGGAGCTGTTTTTT. This sequence encodes CASSTHGDFNTGELFF. The chain employs TRBV5-1 and TRBJ2-2; a weak D match, TRBD2 (6 bases). Germline CDR1 and CDR2: SGHRS and YFSETQ. V lost 4 bases and J lost 2, with 15 bases in between. CDR3 length: 16 residues. The full variable domain, completed using reference TRBV5-1 and TRBJ2-2, is KAGVTQTPRYLIKTRGQQVTLSCSPISGHRSVSWYQQTPGQGLQFLFEYFSETQRNKGNFPGRFSGRQFSNSRSEMNVSTLELGDSALYLCASSTHGDFNTGELFFGEGSRLTVL.

This clonotype was seen only a few times. V usage is TRBV12-3 or TRBV12-4 and J usage is TRBJ1-2, with 8 bases identical to TRBD1. The ends lost 5 bases at V and 13 bases at J; junction bases unmatched: 6. CDR3 size: 11 residues. The CDR3 is CASSPRQGSTF. The CDR3 DNA follows: TGTGCCAGCAGTCCCCGACAGGGGTCCACCTTC.

This chain uses TRBV7-8 with TRBJ2-3; no definite D call. The length of the CDR3 is 14 residues. V was pared by 1 base and J by 4 bases, with 9 bases between. Germline V CDR1 and CDR2: SGHVS, FQNEAQ. The CDR3 nucleotides are TGTGCCAGCAGCTTAGTTCGAGCCCCAGATACGCAGTATTTT. It encodes CASSLVRAPDTQYF.

This clonotype was seen more than once but under ten times. The CDR3 sequence: CATSGGHATNEKLFF. In nucleotides, the CDR3 is TGTGCCACCAGTGGAGGGCACGCAACTAATGAAAAACTGTTTTTT. J is TRBJ1-4 and V is TRBV24-1; D is undetermined. The CDR3 is made up of 15 amino acids. The germline V gene encodes CDR1 KGHDR and CDR2 SFDVKD. V lost 5 bases to trimming and J lost 0 bases, with 9 bases between them.

This clonotype was detected many times. This sequence joins TRBV12-3 or TRBV12-4 and TRBJ1-4; TRBD1 might be the D (5 bases). The CDR3 length is 14 residues. Deletions cut 6 bases from V and 5 bases from J, with 13 bases between. CDR3 protein: CASRAGPGNEKLFF. Written as DNA, the CDR3 is TGTGCCAGCAGGGCGGGACCGGGGAATGAAAAACTGTTTTTT.

This clonotype was counted between two and nine times. This chain connects TRBV3-1 to TRBJ2-7; 10 positions match TRBD1. From germline, CDR1 is LGHDT and CDR2 YNNKEL (reference sequence). The CDR3 runs 14 residues. The J segment lost 5 bases and the V segment lost 5 bases, leaving 6 bases of the junction unmatched. CDR3 protein: CASSVQGQGNEQYF. The CDR3 DNA reads TGTGCCAGCAGCGTCCAGGGACAGGGGAACGAGCAGTACTTC.

The chain links TRBV10-3 to TRBJ2-5; D may be TRBD1 (6 bases). CDR3 length equals 13 residues. V shed 6 bases and J shed 2 bases, with 10 bases lying between them. The V gene's germline CDR1 is ENHRY and CDR2 SYGVKD. The CDR3 loop reads CAIRPGQQETQYF. DNA for the CDR3: TGTGCCATCAGGCCGGGACAACAAGAGACCCAGTACTTC.

The chain carries TRBV3-1 and TRBJ2-1; the D gene is possibly TRBD1 (6 bases). The germline CDR1 and CDR2 sequences are LGHDT and YNNKEL (reference sequence). Trimming stripped 6 bases from V and 6 bases from J, with 18 bases between. The CDR3 is made up of 15 amino acids. The CDR3 sequence: CASSQMGALVNEQFF. In nucleotides, the CDR3 is TGTGCCAGCAGTCAGATGGGGGCCTTGGTCAATGAGCAGTTCTTC.

The rearrangement joins TRBV5-5 to TRBJ2-1; D perhaps matches TRBD2 (6 bases). Trimming pared 4 bases from V and 12 bases from J, leaving 14 bases between. CDR3 length: 12 amino acids. Germline V CDR1 and CDR2: SGHKS, YYEKEE (reference sequence). The CDR3 nucleotides are TGTGCCAGCAGCCCCCGGCTGGGAGGGCAGTTCTTC. Amino acid sequence: CASSPRLGGQFF.

This clonotype came up many times. CDR3 sequence (DNA): TGTGCCAGCATCCTTCGGGCTAGCGGGTACAATGAGCAGTTCTTC. This translates into CASILRASGYNEQFF. The rearrangement uses TRBV2 and TRBJ2-1; 8 nucleotides align to TRBD2. CDR1 and CDR2 (germline): SNHLY, FYNNEI. After removal of 7 bases from V and 4 bases from J, the junction contained 9 bases not matched to a gene. The CDR3 has 15 amino acids.

CDR3 DNA: TGTGCCAGCAGCAAGACAGTTAACACCGGGGAGCTGTTTTTT. Encoded protein: CASSKTVNTGELFF. This chain uses TRBV6-1 with TRBJ2-2; D may be TRBD1 (5 bases). Trimming cost V 6 bases and J 2 bases, with 10 bases left between them. This CDR3 comprises 14 residues. From germline, CDR1 is MNHNS and CDR2 SASEGT.

This clonotype has more than one count but fewer than ten. The chain uses TRBV20-1 and TRBJ1-5; 12 nucleotides line up with TRBD1. Germline CDR1 DFQATT, CDR2 SNEGSKA (reference sequence). The CDR3 runs 14 residues. V shed 6 bases, J shed 9 bases, and the junction held 9 bases outside the gene matches. The CDR3 sequence is CSAQTGQGAGPQHF. The DNA of the CDR3 is TGCAGTGCGCAAACGGGACAGGGGGCTGGGCCCCAGCATTTT.

This clonotype has more than one count but fewer than ten. This chain connects TRBV3-1 to TRBJ2-7; no reliable D call. Germline V gene lookup returns CDR1 LGHDT and CDR2 YNNKEL (reference sequence). V was shortened by 1 base and J by 7 bases, with 5 bases between the two germline ends. The CDR3 runs to 11 residues. The CDR3 region has the DNA TGTGCCAGCAGCCAAGGGTGGGAGCAGTACTTC. Amino acid sequence: CASSQGWEQYF.

The V call is TRBV27, the J call TRBJ2-2; D is ambiguous. CDR3 length equals 13 residues. CDR1 MNHEY and CDR2 SMNVEV come from the germline V gene (reference sequence). Trimming left V 4 bases short and J 5 bases short, with 8 bases between. The chain's CDR3 is CASSSISTGELFF. The CDR3 bases are TGTGCCAGCAGTTCCATTAGTACCGGGGAGCTGTTTTTT.

This clonotype was counted many times. Here the CDR3 reads CSVTGTGLETQYF. CDR3 DNA: TGCAGCGTAACCGGGACAGGGTTGGAGACCCAGTACTTC. This rearrangement joins TRBV29-1 to TRBJ2-5; TRBD1 aligns across 9 bases. Losses at the gene ends were 6 bases for V and 5 bases for J; bases not matched to a gene: 7. CDR1 is SQVTM and CDR2 is ANQGSEA in the germline V gene. The CDR3 covers 13 residues.

This clonotype was recorded a few times. J is TRBJ1-5 and V is TRBV12-3 or TRBV12-4, with D tentatively TRBD1 (5 bases). Deletions cut 6 bases from V and 9 bases from J, with 18 bases between. The CDR3 is 14 residues long. CDR3 sequence: CASSPSGGLGPQHF. The CDR3 nucleotides read TGTGCCAGCAGCCCCAGCGGGGGACTGGGGCCCCAGCATTTT.

This clonotype appeared a few times. The chain uses TRBV7-9 and TRBJ1-2; D gene unclear. This CDR3 has 13 amino acids. V lost 1 base to trimming and J lost 6 bases, with 9 bases between them. Germline-derived CDR1 and CDR2 are SEHNR and FQNEAQ (reference sequence). CDR3 in DNA: TGTGCCAGCAGCTTAGGGTTCGACCATGGCTACACCTTC. It encodes CASSLGFDHGYTF.